This entry is about one TCR beta chain. Only in-frame clones appear in the TCRdb table, and some are missing; sequencing was by immunoSEQ multiplex PCR. Here the sample spans over 150,000 clones, approximately 83% being singletons. The data stem from a study of blood T cell repertoires in COVID-19. Germline trimming cut 5 bases from V and 3 bases from J; bases unmatched to any gene: 6. This CDR3 contains 14 residues. Looked up from germline, CDR1 is SQVTM and CDR2 is ANQGSEA. The chain links TRBV29-1 to TRBJ2-2, with 7 bases identical to TRBD2. This sequence originates from a woman in her fifties or sixties with acute or convalescent COVID-19. Sample: peripheral blood. CDR3 loop: CSVFRDYDTGELFF. The CDR3 DNA reads as TGCAGCGTTTTTCGGGACTATGACACCGGGGAGCTGTTTTTT.